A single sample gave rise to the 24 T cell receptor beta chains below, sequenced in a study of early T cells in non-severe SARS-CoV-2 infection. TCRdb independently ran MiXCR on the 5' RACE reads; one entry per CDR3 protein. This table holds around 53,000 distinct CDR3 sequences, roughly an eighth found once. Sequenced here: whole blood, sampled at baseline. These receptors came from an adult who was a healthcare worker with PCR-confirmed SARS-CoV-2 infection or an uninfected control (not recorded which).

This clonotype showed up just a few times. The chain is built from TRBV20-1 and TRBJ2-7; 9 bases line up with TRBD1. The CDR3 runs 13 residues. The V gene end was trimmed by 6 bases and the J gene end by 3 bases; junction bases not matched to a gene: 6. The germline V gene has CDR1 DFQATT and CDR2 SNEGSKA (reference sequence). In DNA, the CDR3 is TGCAGTGCCAGATCGGGACAGGGCTACGAGCAGTACTTC. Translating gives CSARSGQGYEQYF.

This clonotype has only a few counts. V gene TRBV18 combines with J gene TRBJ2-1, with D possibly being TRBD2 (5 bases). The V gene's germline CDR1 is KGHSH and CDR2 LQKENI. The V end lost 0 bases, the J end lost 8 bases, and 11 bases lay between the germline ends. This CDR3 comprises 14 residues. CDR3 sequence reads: CASSPPSGKYEQFF. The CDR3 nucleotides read TGTGCCAGCTCACCACCGTCCGGGAAGTATGAGCAGTTCTTC.

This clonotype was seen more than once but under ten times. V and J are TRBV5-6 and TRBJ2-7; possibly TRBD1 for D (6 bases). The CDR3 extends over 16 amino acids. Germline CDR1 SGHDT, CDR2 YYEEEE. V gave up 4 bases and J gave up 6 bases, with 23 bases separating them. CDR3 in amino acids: CASSRIDRQHSGEQYF. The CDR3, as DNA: TGTGCCAGCAGCCGGATAGACAGGCAGCATTCGGGCGAGCAGTACTTC.

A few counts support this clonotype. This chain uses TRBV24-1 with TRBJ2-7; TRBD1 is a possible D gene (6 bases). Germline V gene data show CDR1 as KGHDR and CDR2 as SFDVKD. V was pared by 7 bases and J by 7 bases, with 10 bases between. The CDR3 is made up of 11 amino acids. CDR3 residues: CATSYGQEQYF. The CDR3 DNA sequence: TGTGCCACCAGCTATGGACAGGAGCAGTACTTC.

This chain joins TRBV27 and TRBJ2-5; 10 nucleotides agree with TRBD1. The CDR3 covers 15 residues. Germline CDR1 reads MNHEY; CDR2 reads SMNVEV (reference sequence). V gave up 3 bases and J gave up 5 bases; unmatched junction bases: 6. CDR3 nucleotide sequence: TGTGCCAGCAGTTTGACAGGGGGCAACGGCGAGACCCAGTACTTC. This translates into CASSLTGGNGETQYF.

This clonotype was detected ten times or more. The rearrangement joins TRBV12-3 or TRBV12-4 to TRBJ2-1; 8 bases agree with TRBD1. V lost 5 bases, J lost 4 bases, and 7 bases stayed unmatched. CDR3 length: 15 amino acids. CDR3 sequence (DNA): TGTGCCAGCAGTCCAGGACAGGGCCCTTACAATGAGCAGTTCTTC. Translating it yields CASSPGQGPYNEQFF.

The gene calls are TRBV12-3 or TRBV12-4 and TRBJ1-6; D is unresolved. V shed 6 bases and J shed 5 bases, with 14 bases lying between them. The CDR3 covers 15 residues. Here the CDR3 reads CASRPNRRNNSPLHF. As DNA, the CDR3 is TGTGCCAGCAGACCTAACCGCCGCAATAATTCACCCCTCCACTTT.

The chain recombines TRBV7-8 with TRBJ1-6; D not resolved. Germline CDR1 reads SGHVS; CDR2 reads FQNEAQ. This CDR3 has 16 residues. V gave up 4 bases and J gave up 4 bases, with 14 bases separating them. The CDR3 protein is CASSSAAEAYNSPLHF. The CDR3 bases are TGTGCCAGCAGCTCCGCCGCAGAGGCATATAATTCACCCCTCCACTTT.

DNA of the CDR3: TGTGCCAGCAGTTACTCGATCAATATGATCAGCAACTACGAGCAGTACTTC. The encoded protein is CASSYSINMISNYEQYF. The V and J genes are TRBV6-5 and TRBJ2-7; D not resolved. Germline V gene sequence: CDR1 MNHEY, CDR2 SVGAGI. V lost 0 bases and J lost 3, with 18 bases in between. This CDR3 is built from 17 residues.

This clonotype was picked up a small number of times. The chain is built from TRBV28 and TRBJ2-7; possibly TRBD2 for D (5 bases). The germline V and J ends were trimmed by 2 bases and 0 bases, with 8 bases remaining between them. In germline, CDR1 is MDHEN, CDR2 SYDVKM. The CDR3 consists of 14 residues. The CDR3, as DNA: TGTGCCAGCAGTTTAAGCGGCCACTCCTACGAGCAGTACTTC. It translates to CASSLSGHSYEQYF. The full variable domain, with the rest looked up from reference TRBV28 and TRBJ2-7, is DVKVTQSSRYLVKRTGEKVFLECVQDMDHENMFWYRQDPGLGLRLIYFSYDVKMKEKGDIPEGYSVSREKKERFSLILESASTNQTSMYLCASSLSGHSYEQYFGPGTRLTVT.

The CDR3 region is CASGAGGLSYNEQFF. As DNA, the CDR3 is TGTGCCAGCGGAGCGGGAGGGCTCTCCTACAATGAGCAGTTCTTC. This chain connects TRBV2 to TRBJ2-1; the match to TRBD2 covers 10 bases. The CDR3 is 15 residues long. The J segment lost 0 bases and the V segment lost 8 bases, leaving 4 bases of the junction unmatched. Germline CDR1 is SNHLY and CDR2 is FYNNEI.

The CDR3 DNA reads as TGTGCCAGCAGCCCCGGACGGATCTCTGGAAACACCATATATTTT. This sequence encodes CASSPGRISGNTIYF. This chain uses TRBV28 with TRBJ1-3; no clear D. Germline assignment: CDR1 MDHEN and CDR2 SYDVKM. There are 15 residues in the CDR3. Trimming removed 6 bases at V and 0 bases at J, with 12 bases between.

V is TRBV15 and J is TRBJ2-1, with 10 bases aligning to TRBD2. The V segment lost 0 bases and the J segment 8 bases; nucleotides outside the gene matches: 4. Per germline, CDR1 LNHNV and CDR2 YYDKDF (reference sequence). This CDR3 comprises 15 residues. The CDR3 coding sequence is TGTGCCACCAGCAGAGATGGGACTAGCGTAGATGAGCAGTTCTTC. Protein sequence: CATSRDGTSVDEQFF. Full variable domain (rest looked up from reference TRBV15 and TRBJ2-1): DAMVIQNPRYQVTQFGKPVTLSCSQTLNHNVMYWYQQKSSQAPKLLFHYYDKDFNNEADTPDNFQSRRPNTSFCFLDIRSPGLGDTAMYLCATSRDGTSVDEQFFGPGTRLTVL.

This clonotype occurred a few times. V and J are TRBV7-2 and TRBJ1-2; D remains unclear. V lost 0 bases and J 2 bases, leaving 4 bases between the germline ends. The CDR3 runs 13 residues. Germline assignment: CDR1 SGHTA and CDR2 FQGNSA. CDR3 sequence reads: CASSLATNYGYTF. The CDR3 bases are TGTGCCAGCAGCTTAGCGACAAACTATGGCTACACCTTC.

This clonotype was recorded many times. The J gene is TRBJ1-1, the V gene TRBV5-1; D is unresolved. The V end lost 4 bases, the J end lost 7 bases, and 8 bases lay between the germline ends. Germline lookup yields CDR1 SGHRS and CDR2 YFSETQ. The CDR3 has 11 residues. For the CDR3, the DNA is TGCGCCAGCAGCCAGCTAGGTGAAGCTTTCTTT. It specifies CASSQLGEAFF.

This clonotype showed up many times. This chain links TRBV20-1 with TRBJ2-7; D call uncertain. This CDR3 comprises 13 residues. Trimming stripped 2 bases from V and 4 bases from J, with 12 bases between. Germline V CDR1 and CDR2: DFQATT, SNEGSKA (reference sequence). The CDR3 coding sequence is TGCAGTGCTAGAACGCAGAACGTATACGAGCAGTACTTC. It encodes CSARTQNVYEQYF.

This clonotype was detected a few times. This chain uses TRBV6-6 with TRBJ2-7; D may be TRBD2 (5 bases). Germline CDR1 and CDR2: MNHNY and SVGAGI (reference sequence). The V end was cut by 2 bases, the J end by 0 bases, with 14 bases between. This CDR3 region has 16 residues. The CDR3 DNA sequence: TGTGCCAGCAGTTACCCGGAGGCCAAAAACTCCTACGAGCAGTACTTC. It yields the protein CASSYPEAKNSYEQYF.

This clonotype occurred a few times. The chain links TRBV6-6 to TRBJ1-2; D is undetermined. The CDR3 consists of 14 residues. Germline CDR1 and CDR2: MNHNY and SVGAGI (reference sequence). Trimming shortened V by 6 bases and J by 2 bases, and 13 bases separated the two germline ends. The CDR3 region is CASRRTDGNYGYTF. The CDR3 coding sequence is TGTGCCAGCAGACGGACGGACGGAAACTATGGCTACACCTTC.

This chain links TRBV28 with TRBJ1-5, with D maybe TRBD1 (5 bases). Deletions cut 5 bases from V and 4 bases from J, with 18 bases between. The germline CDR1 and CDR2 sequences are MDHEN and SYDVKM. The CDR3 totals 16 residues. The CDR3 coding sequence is TGTGCCAGCAGTCGAACAACGGGACGGGCGAATCAGCCCCAGCATTTT. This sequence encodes CASSRTTGRANQPQHF.

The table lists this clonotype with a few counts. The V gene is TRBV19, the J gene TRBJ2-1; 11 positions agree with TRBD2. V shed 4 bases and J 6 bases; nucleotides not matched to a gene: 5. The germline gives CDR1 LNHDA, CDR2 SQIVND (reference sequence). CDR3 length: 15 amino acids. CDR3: CASSTFLAGGNEQFF. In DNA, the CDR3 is TGTGCCAGTAGTACATTCCTAGCGGGAGGCAATGAGCAGTTCTTC.

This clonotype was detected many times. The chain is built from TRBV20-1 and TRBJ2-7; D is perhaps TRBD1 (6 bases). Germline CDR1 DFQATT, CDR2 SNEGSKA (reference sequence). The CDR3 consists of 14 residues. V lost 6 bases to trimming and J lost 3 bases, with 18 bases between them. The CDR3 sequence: CSAPAEGHLYEQYF. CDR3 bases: TGCAGTGCCCCGGCCGAGGGACATCTCTACGAGCAGTACTTC.

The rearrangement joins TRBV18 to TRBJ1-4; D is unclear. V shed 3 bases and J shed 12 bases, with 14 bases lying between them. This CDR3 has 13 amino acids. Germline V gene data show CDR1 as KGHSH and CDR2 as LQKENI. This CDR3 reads CASSPGLLTELFF. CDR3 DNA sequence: TGTGCCAGCTCACCGGGTCTCCTGACGGAACTGTTTTTT.

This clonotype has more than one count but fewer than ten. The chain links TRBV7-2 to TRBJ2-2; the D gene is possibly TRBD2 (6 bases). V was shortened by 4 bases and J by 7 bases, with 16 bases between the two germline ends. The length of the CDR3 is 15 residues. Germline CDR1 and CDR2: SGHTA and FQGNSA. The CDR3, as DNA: TGTGCCAGCAGCTACAATCCCGGGGAGGTCGGGGAGCTGTTTTTT. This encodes CASSYNPGEVGELFF.

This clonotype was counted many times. CDR3 in amino acids: CASSSTELRATAYEQYF. The CDR3 nucleotides are TGTGCCAGCAGCTCGACAGAACTAAGGGCAACCGCCTACGAGCAGTACTTC. This sequence joins TRBV7-9 and TRBJ2-7, with D perhaps matching TRBD1 (5 bases). Germline V lookup: CDR1 SEHNR, CDR2 FQNEAQ (reference sequence). The CDR3 contains 17 residues. V was clipped by 4 bases and J by 2 bases, with 21 bases between them.